This TCR beta chain was recovered during a study of breast tumors, draining lymph nodes, adjacent tissues. MiXCR, applied by TCRdb to the multiplex PCR reads, yields one record per CDR3 protein. The table includes just under 65,000 distinct CDR3 sequences, 45% to 65% detected once. The V gene end was trimmed by 0 bases and the J gene end by 4 bases; junction bases not matched to a gene: 3. The germline gives CDR1 SGDLS, CDR2 YYNGEE. This CDR3 region has 15 residues. This clonotype has at least ten counts. V is TRBV9 and J is TRBJ2-3; TRBD2 matches at 9 bases. This TCR came from a female donor with breast cancer. Some clones in this sample may be carry-over from other donors' samples. The specimen was breast tumor tissue. CDR3 nucleotides: TGTGCCAGCAGCGTAGGGGCTAGCGGGGCAGATACGCAGTATTTT. It yields the protein CASSVGASGADTQYF. Looking up the rest from reference TRBV9 and TRBJ2-3 gives the full variable domain: DSGVTQTPKHLITATGQRVTLRCSPRSGDLSVYWYQQSLDQGLQFLIQYYNGEERAKGNILERFSAQQFPDLHSELNLSSLELGDSALYFCASSVGASGADTQYFGPGTRLTVL.